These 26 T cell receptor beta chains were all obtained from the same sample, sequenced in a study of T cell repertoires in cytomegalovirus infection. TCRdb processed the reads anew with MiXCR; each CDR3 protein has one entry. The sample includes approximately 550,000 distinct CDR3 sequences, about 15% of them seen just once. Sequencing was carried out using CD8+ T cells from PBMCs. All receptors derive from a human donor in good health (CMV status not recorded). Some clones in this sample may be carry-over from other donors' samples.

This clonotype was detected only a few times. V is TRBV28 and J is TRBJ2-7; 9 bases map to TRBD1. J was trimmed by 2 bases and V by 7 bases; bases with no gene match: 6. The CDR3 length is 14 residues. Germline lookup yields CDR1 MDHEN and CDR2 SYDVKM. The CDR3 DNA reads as TGTGCCAGCACCGACGGGACAGGGACCTACGAGCAGTACTTC. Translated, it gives CASTDGTGTYEQYF.

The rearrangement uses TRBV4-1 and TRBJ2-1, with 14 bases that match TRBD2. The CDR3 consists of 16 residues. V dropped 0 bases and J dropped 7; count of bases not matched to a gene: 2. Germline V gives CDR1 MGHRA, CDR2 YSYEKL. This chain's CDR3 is CASSQEGLAGANEQFF. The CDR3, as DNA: TGCGCCAGCAGCCAAGAGGGACTAGCGGGAGCGAATGAGCAGTTCTTC.

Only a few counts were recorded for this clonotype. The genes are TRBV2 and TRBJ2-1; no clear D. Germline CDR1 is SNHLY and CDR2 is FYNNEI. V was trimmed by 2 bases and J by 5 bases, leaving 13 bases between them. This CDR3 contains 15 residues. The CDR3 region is CASSEPPTSDNEQFF. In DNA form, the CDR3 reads TGTGCCAGCAGTGAACCCCCAACGTCGGACAATGAGCAGTTCTTC.

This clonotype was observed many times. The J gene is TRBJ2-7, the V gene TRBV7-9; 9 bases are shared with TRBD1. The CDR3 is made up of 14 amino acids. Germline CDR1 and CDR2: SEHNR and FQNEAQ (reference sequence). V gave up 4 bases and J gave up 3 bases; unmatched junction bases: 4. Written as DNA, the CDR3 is TGTGCCAGCAGCTCCCAGGACAGGGGCTACGAGCAGTACTTC. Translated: CASSSQDRGYEQYF.

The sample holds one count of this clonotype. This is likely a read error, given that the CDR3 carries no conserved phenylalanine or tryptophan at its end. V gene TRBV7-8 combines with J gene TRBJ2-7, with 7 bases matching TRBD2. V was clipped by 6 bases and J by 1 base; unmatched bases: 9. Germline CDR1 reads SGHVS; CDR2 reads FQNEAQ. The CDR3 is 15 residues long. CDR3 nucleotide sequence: TGTGCCAGCAGTTTTTCCTCGGGGGGATCCTACGAGCAGTACTTA. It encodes CASSFSSGGSYEQYL.

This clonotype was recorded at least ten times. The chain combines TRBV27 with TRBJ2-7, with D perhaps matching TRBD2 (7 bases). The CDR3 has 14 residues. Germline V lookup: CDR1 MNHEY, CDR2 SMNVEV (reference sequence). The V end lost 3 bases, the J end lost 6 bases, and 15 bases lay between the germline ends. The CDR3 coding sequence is TGTGCCAGCAGTTTGGGGGGGGCTATGGGCGAGCAGTACTTC. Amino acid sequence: CASSLGGAMGEQYF.

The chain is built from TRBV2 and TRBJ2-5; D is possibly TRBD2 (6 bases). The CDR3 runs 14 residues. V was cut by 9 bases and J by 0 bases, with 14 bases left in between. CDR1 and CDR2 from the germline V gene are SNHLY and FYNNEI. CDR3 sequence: CARKLRDYQETQYF. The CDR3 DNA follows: TGTGCCAGAAAGCTCCGGGACTACCAAGAGACCCAGTACTTC.

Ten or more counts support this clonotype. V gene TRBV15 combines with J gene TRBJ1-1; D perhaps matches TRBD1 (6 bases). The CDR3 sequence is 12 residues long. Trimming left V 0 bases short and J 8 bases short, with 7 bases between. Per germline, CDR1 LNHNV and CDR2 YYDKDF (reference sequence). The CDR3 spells CATSREGGEAFF. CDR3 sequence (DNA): TGTGCCACCAGCAGAGAAGGGGGGGAAGCTTTCTTT. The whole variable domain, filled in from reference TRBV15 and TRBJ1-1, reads DAMVIQNPRYQVTQFGKPVTLSCSQTLNHNVMYWYQQKSSQAPKLLFHYYDKDFNNEADTPDNFQSRRPNTSFCFLDIRSPGLGDTAMYLCATSREGGEAFFGQGTRLTVV.

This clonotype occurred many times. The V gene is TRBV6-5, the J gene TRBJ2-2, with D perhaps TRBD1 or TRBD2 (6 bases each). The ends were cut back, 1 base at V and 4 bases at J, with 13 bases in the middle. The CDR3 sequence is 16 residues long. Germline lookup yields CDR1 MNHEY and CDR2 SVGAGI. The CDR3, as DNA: TGTGCCAGCAGTTACTTCGGGGGCGATGGCACCGGGGAGCTGTTTTTT. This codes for CASSYFGGDGTGELFF.

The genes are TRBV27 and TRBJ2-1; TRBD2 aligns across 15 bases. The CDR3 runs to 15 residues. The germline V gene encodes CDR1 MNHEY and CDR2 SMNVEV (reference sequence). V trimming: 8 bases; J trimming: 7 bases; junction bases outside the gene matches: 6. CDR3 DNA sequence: TGTGCCAGCGGCCTTGGGACTAGCGGGAGGAATGAGCAGTTCTTC. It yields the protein CASGLGTSGRNEQFF.

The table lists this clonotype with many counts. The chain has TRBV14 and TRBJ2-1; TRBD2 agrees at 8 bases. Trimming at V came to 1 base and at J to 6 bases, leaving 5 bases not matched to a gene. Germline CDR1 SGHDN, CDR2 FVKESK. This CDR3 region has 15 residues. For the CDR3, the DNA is TGTGCCAGCAGCCAAGTAGCGGGGCATCCCAATGAGCAGTTCTTC. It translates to CASSQVAGHPNEQFF.

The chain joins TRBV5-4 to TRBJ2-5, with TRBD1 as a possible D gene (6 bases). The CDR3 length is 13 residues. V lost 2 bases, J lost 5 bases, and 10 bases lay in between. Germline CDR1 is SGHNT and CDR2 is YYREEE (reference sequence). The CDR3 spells CASSFRGMETQYF. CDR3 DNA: TGTGCCAGCAGCTTCAGGGGTATGGAGACCCAGTACTTC.

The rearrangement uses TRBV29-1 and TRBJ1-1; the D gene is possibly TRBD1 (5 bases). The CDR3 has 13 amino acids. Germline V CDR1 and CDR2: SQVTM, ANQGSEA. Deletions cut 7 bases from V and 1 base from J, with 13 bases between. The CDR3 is CSGGRTGNTEAFF. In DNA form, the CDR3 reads TGCAGCGGGGGACGAACGGGGAACACTGAAGCTTTCTTT.

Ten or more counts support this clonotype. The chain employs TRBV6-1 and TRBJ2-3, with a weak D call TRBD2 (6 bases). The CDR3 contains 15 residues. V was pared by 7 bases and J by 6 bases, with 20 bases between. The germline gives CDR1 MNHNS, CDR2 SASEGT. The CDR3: CASTPRELATDTQYF. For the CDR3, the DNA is TGTGCCAGCACCCCAAGGGAACTAGCAACGGATACGCAGTATTTT.

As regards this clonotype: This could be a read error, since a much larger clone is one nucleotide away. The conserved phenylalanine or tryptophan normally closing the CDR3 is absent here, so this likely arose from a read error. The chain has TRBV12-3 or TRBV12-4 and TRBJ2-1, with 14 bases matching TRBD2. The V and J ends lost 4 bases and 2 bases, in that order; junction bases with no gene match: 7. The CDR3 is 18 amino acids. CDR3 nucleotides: TGTGCCAGCAGTTCCTCTGCGACTAGCGGGGGGGCCTACAATGAGCAGTTCTTA. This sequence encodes CASSSSATSGGAYNEQFL.

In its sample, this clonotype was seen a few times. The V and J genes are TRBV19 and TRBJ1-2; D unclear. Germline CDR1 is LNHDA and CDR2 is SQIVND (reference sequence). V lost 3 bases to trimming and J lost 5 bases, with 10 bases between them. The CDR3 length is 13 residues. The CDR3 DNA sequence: TGTGCCAGTAGTATGGGAGAGCATTATGGCTACACCTTC. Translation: CASSMGEHYGYTF.

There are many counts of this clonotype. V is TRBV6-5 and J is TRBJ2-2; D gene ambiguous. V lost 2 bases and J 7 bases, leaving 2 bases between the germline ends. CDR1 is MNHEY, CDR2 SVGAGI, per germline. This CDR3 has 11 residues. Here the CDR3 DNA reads TGTGCCAGCAGTTACGTCGGGGAGCTGTTTTTT. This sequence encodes CASSYVGELFF.

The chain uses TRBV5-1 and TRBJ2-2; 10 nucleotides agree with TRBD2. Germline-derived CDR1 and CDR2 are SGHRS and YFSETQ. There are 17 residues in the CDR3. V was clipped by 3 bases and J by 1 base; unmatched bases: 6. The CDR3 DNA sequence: TGCGCCAGCAGCTCCACCCGGACTAGCGGGAACACCGGGGAGCTGTTTTTT. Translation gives CASSSTRTSGNTGELFF.

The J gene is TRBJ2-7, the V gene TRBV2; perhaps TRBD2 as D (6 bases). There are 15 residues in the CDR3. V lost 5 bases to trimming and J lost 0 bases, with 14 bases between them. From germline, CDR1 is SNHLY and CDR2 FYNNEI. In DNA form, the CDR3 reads TGTGCCAGCAGTTCCTCTCTAGCGTTCTCCTACGAGCAGTACTTC. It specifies CASSSSLAFSYEQYF.

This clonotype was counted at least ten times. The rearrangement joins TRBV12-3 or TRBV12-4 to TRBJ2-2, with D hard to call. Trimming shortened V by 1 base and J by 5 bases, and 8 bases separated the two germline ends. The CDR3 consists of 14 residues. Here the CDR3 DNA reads TGTGCCAGCAGTTTAGGGCGAAGGACCGGGGAGCTGTTTTTT. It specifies CASSLGRRTGELFF.

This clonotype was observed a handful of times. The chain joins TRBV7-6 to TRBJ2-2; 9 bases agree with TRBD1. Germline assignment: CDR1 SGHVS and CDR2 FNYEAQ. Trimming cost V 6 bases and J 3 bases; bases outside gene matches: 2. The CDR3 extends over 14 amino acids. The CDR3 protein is CASSWTGDTGELFF. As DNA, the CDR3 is TGTGCCAGCAGTTGGACAGGGGACACCGGGGAGCTGTTTTTT.

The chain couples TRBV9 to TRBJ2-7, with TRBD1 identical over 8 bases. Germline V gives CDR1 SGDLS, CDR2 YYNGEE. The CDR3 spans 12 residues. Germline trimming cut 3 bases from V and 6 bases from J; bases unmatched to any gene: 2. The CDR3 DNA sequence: TGTGCCAGCAGCGGGACAGGGCCCGAGCAGTACTTC. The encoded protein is CASSGTGPEQYF.

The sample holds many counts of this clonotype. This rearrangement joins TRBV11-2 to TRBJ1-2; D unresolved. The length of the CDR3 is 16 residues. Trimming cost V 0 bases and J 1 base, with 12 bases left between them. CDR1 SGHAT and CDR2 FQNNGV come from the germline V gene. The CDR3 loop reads CASSLDPGGFNYGYTF. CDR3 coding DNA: TGTGCCAGCAGCTTAGATCCGGGAGGATTTAACTATGGCTACACCTTC.

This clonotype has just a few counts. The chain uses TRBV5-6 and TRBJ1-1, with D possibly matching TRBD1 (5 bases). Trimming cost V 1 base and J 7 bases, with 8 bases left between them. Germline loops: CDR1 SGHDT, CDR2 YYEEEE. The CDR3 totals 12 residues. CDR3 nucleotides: TGTGCCAGCAGCTTGAGAGGGGTTGAAGCTTTCTTT. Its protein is CASSLRGVEAFF.

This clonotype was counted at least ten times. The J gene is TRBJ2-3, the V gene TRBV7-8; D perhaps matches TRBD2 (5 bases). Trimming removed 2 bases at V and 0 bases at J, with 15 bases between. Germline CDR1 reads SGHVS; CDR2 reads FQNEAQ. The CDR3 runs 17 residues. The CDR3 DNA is TGTGCCAGCAGCTTACCAATGACCGGGGTGAGCACAGATACGCAGTATTTT. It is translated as CASSLPMTGVSTDTQYF.

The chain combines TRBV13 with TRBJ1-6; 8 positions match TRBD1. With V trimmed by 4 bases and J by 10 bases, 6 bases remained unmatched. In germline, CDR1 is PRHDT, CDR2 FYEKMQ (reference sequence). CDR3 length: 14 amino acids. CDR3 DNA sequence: TGTGCCAGCAGCTCGGACAGGGAGAACTCACCCCTCCACTTT. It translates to CASSSDRENSPLHF.